A selection of T cell receptor beta chains follows, all from one sample in a study of T cells after yellow fever vaccination. TCRdb processed the 5' RACE reads anew with MiXCR; each CDR3 protein has one entry. This sample yields a few hundred thousand distinct CDR3 sequences, of which around 3.9% are seen a single time; 20% to 30% belongs to the top ten. The material sequenced was PBMCs, taken on the day of the yellow fever booster vaccination. These TCRs come from a man younger than 35 who received the YFV17D yellow fever vaccine. CDR3s include the opening cysteine and the closing phenylalanine or tryptophan. Each record gives: clone size, D gene, J gene, V gene, CDR3 protein, CDR3 DNA. The D gene is left open where the match is weak. Not every row has a clone size; where given, it reads once, few, many or a size class.

clone_size: few
d_call: -
j_call: TRBJ1-2
v_call: TRBV6-5
cdr3_aa: CASSYTGQLNGYTF
cdr3_nt: TGTGCCAGCAGTTACACCGGGCAGCTGAATGGCTACACCTTC

clone_size: -
d_call: -
j_call: TRBJ2-5
v_call: TRBV7-9
cdr3_aa: CASSLVMREKETQYF
cdr3_nt: TGTGCCAGCAGCTTAGTCATGAGGGAAAAAGAGACCCAGTACTTC

clone_size: few
d_call: TRBD1
j_call: TRBJ1-6
v_call: TRBV5-6
cdr3_aa: CASSQDGQGDNSPLHF
cdr3_nt: TGTGCCAGCAGCCAAGACGGACAGGGCGATAATTCACCCCTCCACTTT

clone_size: few
d_call: TRBD1
j_call: TRBJ1-1
v_call: TRBV29-1
cdr3_aa: CSVEAPGQGAQAFF
cdr3_nt: TGCAGCGTTGAAGCCCCAGGACAGGGGGCACAGGCTTTCTTT

clone_size: -
d_call: -
j_call: TRBJ1-2
v_call: TRBV19
cdr3_aa: CASSIVSDGFYGYTF
cdr3_nt: TGTGCCAGTAGTATAGTCTCGGACGGATTCTATGGCTACACCTTC

clone_size: -
d_call: -
j_call: TRBJ2-5
v_call: TRBV11-2
cdr3_aa: CASSLEGQGRETQYF
cdr3_nt: TGTGCCAGCAGCTTAGAGGGGCAGGGTAGAGAGACCCAGTACTTC

clone_size: few
d_call: TRBD1
j_call: TRBJ1-5
v_call: TRBV7-9
cdr3_aa: CASSWGQFNSEPQHF
cdr3_nt: TGTGCCAGCAGCTGGGGACAGTTCAACTCGGAGCCCCAGCATTTT

clone_size: many
d_call: -
j_call: TRBJ2-1
v_call: TRBV7-2
cdr3_aa: CASSLETHSRTLEQFF
cdr3_nt: TGTGCCAGCAGCTTAGAGACCCATTCGCGGACGCTGGAGCAGTTCTTC

clone_size: many
d_call: TRBD1
j_call: TRBJ1-5
v_call: TRBV6-1
cdr3_aa: CASSRGGQGVYPQHF
cdr3_nt: TGTGCCAGCAGTCGAGGAGGACAGGGGGTATATCCCCAGCATTTT

clone_size: many
d_call: TRBD2
j_call: TRBJ2-1
v_call: TRBV20-1
cdr3_aa: CSARRLAGNEQFF
cdr3_nt: TGCAGTGCTAGACGGCTAGCGGGAAATGAGCAGTTCTTC

clone_size: few
d_call: TRBD1
j_call: TRBJ2-6
v_call: TRBV18
cdr3_aa: CASSPITGATGANVLTF
cdr3_nt: TGTGCCAGCTCACCTATCACAGGGGCAACTGGGGCCAACGTCCTGACTTTC